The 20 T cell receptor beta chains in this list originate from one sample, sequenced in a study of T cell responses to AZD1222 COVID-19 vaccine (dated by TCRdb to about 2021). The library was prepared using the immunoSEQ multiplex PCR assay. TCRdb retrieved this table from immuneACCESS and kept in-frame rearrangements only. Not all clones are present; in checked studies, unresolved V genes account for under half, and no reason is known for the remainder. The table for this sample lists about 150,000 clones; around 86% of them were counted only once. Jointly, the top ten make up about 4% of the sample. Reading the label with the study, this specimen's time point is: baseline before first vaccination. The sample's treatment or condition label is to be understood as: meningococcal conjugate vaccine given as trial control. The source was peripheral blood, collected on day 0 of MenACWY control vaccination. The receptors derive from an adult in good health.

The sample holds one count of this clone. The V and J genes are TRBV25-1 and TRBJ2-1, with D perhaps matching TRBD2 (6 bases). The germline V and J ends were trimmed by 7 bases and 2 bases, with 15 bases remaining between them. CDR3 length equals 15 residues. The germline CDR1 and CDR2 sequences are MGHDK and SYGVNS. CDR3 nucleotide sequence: TGTGCCAGCACAAAACGGGGGAACCCCTACAATGAGCAGTTCTTC. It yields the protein CASTKRGNPYNEQFF. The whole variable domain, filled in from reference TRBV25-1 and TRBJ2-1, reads EADIYQTPRYLVIGTGKKITLECSQTMGHDKMYWYQQDPGMELHLIHYSYGVNSTEKGDLSSESTVSRIRTEHFPLTLESARPSHTSQYLCASTKRGNPYNEQFFGPGTRLTVL.

In nucleotides, the CDR3 is TGTGCCAGCAGGCTAAGCACCGGGGAGCTGTTTTTT. The encoded protein is CASRLSTGELFF. The chain uses TRBV11-1 and TRBJ2-2; D is unclear. CDR1 and CDR2 from the germline V gene are SGHAT and FQDESV (reference sequence). The CDR3 extends over 12 amino acids. The ends were cut back, 6 bases at V and 4 bases at J, with 6 bases in the middle. The variable domain in full, with the rest retrieved from reference TRBV11-1 and TRBJ2-2, is EAEVAQSPRYKITEKSQAVAFWCDPISGHATLYWYRQILGQGPELLVQFQDESVVDDSQLPKDRFSAERLKGVDSTLKIQPAELGDSAMYLCASRLSTGELFFGEGSRLTVL.

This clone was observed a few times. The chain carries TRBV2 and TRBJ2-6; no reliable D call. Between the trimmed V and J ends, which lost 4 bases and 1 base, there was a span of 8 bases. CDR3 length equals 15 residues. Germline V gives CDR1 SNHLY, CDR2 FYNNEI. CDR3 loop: CASSVTESGANVLTF. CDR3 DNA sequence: TGTGCCAGCAGTGTTACAGAGTCTGGGGCCAACGTCCTGACTTTC.

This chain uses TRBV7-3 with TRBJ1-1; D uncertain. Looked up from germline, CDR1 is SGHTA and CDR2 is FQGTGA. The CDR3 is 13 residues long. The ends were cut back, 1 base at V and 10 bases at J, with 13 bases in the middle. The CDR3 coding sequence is TGTGCCAGCAGCTTAAACACTCGGGGTCGAGCTTTCTTT. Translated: CASSLNTRGRAFF.

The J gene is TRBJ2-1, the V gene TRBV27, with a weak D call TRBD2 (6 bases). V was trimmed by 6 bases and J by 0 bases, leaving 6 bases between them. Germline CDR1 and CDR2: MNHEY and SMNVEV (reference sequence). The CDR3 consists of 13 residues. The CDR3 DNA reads TGTGCCAGCAGGGGGGGCTCCTACAATGAGCAGTTCTTC. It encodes CASRGGSYNEQFF.

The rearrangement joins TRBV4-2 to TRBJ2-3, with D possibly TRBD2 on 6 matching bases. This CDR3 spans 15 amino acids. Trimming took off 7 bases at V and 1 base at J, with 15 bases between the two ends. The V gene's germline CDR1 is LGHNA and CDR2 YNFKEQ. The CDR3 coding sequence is TGTGCCAGCACCGACCGGGGGTCAGGCACAGATACGCAGTATTTT. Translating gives CASTDRGSGTDTQYF.

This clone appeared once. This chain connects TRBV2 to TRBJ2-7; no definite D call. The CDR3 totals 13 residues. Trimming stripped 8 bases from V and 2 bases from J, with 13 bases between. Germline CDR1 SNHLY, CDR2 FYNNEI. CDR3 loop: CASGEELAYEQYF. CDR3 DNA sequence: TGTGCCAGCGGAGAGGAACTGGCCTACGAGCAGTACTTC.

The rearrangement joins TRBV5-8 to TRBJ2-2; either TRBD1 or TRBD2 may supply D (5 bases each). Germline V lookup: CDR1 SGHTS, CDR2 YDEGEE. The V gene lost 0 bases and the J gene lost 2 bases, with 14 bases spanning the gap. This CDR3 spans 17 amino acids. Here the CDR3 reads CASSLVLGRGNTGELFF. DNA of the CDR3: TGTGCCAGCAGCTTGGTTTTGGGACGGGGTAACACCGGGGAGCTGTTTTTT.

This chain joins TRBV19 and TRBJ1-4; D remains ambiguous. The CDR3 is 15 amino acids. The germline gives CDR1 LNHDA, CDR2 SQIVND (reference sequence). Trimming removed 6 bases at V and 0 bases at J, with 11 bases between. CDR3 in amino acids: CASSTKGATNEKLFF. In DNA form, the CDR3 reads TGTGCCAGTAGCACAAAGGGAGCAACTAATGAAAAACTGTTTTTT.

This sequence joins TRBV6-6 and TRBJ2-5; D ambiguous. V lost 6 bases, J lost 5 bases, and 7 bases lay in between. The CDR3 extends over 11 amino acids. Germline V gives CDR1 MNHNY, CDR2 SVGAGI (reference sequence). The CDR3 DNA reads TGTGCCAGCAGATCTGCGGAGACCCAGTACTTC. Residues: CASRSAETQYF.

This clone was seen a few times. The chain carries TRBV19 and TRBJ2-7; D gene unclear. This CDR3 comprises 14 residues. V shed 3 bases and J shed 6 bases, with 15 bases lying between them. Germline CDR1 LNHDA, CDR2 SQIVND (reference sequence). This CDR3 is CASSISPGISEQYF. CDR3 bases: TGTGCCAGTAGTATTAGTCCGGGTATTAGCGAGCAGTACTTC.

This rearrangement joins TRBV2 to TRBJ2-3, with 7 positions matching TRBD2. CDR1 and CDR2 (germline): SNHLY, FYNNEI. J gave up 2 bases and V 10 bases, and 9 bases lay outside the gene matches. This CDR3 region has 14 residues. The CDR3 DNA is TGTGCCACCGTCCGCGGGGGACCCACAGATACGCAGTATTTT. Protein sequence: CATVRGGPTDTQYF. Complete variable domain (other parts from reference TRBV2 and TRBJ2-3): EPEVTQTPSHQVTQMGQEVILRCVPISNHLYFYWYRQILGQKVEFLVSFYNNEISEKSEIFDDQFSVERPDGSNFTLKIRSTKLEDSAMYFCATVRGGPTDTQYFGPGTRLTVL.

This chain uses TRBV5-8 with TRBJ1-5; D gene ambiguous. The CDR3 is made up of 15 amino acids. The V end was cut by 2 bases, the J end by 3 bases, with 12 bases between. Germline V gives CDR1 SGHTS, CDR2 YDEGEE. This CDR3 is CASSFTDGYNQPQHF. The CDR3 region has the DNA TGTGCCAGCAGCTTCACGGACGGATACAATCAGCCCCAGCATTTT.

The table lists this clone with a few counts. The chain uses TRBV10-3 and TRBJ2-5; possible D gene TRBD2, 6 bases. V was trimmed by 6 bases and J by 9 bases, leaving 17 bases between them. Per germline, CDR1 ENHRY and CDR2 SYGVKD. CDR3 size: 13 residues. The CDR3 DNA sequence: TGTGCCATCAGGCCCGGATCCTCGGGGGCCCAGTACTTC. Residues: CAIRPGSSGAQYF.

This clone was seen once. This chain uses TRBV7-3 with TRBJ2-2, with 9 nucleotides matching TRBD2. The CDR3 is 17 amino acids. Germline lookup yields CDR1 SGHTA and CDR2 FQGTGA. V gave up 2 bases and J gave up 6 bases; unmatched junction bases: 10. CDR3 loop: CASSLLPIAGASGELFF. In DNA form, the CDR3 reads TGTGCCAGCAGCTTACTTCCCATAGCGGGGGCGTCCGGGGAGCTGTTTTTT. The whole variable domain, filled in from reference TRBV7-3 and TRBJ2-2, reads GAGVSQTPSNKVTEKGKYVELRCDPISGHTALYWYRQSLGQGPEFLIYFQGTGAADDSGLPNDRFFAVRPEGSVSTLKIQRTERGDSAVYLCASSLLPIAGASGELFFGEGSRLTVL.

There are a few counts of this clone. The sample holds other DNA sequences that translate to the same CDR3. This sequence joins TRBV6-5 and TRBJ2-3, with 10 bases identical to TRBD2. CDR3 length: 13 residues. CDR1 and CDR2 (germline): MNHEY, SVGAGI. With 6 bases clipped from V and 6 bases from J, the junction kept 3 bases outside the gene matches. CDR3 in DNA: TGTGCCAGCAGAAGAGCGGGGGGGGATACGCAGTATTTT. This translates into CASRRAGGDTQYF.

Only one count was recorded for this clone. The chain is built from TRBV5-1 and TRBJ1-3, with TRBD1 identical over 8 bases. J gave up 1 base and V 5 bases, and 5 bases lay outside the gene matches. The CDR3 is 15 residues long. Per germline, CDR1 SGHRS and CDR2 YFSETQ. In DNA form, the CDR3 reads TGCGCCAGCAGGGTTGGACAGGGATCTGGAAACACCATATATTTT. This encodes CASRVGQGSGNTIYF.

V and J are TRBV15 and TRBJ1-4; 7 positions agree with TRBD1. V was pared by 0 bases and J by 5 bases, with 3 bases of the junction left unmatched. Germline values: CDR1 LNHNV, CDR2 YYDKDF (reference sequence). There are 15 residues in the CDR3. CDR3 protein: CATSRDRGPNEKLFF. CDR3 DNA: TGTGCCACCAGCAGAGATAGGGGGCCGAATGAAAAACTGTTTTTT.

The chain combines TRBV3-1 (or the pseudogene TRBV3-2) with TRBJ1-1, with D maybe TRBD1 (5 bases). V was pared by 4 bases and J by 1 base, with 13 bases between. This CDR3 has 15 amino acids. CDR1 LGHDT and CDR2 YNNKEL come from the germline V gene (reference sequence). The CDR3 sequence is CASSLHPGQNTEAFF. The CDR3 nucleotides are TGTGCCAGCAGCCTACACCCCGGACAGAACACTGAAGCTTTCTTT.

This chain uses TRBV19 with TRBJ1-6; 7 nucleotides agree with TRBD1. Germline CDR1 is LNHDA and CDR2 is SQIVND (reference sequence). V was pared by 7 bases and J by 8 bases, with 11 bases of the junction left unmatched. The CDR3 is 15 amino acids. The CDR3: CASKTGENVDSPLHF. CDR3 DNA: TGTGCCAGTAAAACAGGGGAAAACGTAGATTCACCCCTCCACTTT.